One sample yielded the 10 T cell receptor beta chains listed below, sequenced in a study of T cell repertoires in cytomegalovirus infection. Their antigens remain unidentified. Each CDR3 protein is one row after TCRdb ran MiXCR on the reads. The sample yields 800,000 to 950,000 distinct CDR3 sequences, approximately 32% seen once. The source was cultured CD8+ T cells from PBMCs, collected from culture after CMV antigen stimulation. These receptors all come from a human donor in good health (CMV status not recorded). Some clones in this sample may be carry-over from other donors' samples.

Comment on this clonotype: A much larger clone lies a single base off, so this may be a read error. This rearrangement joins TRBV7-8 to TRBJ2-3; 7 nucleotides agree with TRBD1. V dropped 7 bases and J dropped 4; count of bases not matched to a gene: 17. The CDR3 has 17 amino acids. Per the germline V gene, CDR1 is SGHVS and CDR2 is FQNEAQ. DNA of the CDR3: TGTGCCAGCAACCTCACTACGACAGGGATCCGTGCAGATACGCAGTATTTT. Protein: CASNLTTTGIRADTQYF.

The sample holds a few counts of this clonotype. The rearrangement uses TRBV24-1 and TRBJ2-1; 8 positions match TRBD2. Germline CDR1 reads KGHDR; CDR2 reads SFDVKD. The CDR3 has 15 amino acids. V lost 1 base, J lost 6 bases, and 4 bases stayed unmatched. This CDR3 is CATSDLRRGGNEQFF. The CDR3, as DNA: TGTGCCACCAGTGATTTACGTCGGGGGGGCAATGAGCAGTTCTTC.

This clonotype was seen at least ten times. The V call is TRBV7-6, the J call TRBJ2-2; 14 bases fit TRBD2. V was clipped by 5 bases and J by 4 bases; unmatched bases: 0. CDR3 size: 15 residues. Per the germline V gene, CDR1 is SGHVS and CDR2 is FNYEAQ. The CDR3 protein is CASSGTSGGTGELFF. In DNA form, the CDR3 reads TGTGCCAGCAGCGGGACTAGCGGGGGCACCGGGGAGCTGTTTTTT.

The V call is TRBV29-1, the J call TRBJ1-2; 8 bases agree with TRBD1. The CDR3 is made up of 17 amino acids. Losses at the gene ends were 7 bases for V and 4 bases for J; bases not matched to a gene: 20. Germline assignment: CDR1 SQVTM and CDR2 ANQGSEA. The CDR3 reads CSAGPSAGQVEIYGYTF. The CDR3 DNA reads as TGCAGCGCAGGACCGTCGGCGGGACAGGTAGAGATCTATGGCTACACCTTC.

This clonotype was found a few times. The chain's CDR3 is CASSPGGSGNYGYTF. In nucleotides, the CDR3 is TGTGCCAGCAGTCCCGGGGGCTCTGGGAACTATGGCTACACCTTC. The chain is built from TRBV12-3 or TRBV12-4 and TRBJ1-2; tentatively, D is TRBD1 (6 bases). The length of the CDR3 is 15 residues. V gave up 5 bases and J gave up 2 bases, with 15 bases separating them.

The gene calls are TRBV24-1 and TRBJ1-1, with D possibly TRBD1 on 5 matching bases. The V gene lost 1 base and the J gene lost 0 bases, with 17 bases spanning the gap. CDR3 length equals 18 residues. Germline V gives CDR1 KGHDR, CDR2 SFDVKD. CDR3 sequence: CATSDLEDTRGVNTEAFF. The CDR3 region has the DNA TGTGCCACCAGTGATTTAGAGGACACTCGAGGGGTGAACACTGAAGCTTTCTTT.

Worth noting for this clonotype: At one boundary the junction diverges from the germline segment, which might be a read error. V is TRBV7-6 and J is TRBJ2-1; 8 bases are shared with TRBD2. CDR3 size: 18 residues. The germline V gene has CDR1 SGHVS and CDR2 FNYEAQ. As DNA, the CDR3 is TGTGCCAACAGCTTAGGGGGGCGCGGGGGGCCTCGCTACAATGAGCAGTTCTTC. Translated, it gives CANSLGGRGGPRYNEQFF.

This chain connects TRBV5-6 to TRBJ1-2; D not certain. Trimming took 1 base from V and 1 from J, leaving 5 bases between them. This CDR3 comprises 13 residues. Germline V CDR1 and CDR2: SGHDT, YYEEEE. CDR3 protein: CASSLYNNYGYTF. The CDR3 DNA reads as TGTGCCAGCAGCTTGTACAATAACTATGGCTACACCTTC.

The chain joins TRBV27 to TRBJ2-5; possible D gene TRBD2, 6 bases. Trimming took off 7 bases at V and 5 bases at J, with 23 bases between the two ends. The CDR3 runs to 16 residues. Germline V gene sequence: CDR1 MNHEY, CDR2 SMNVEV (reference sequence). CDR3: CASKLSLGLLGETQYF. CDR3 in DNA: TGTGCCAGCAAACTCTCTTTGGGACTCCTGGGGGAGACCCAGTACTTC.

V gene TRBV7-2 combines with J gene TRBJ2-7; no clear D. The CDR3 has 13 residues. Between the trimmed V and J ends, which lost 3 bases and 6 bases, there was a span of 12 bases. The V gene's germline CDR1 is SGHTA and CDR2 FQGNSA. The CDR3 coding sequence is TGTGCCAGCAGCTTGGGTACCCTTCCCGAGCAGTACTTC. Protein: CASSLGTLPEQYF.